Listed below are T cell receptor beta chains from one sample, sequenced in a study of beta chain features in type 1 diabetes. Sequencing was performed with immunoSEQ multiplex PCR; in TCRdb, only in-frame clones are kept and a portion is missing. Seen here are approximately 260,000 clones, roughly 24% observed once, and the top ten hold 0.012%. The specimen sequenced was naive CD4+ T cells from blood. These receptors all come from a young woman with type 1 diabetes. Each CDR3 is given with its conserved first and last residue. D genes are given only for firm matches. Clone size, where shown, is once, few, many, or a class for clones that have expanded.

cdr3_length j_call v_call clone_size d_call cdr3_aa cdr3_nt
15 TRBJ1-3 TRBV13 few - CASSLGGLSGNTIYF TGTGCCAGCAGCTTAGGGGGCCTCTCTGGAAACACCATATATTTT
16 TRBJ2-2 TRBV5-4 - - CASSLGGDANTGELFF TGTGCCAGCAGCTTGGGGGGGGATGCCAACACCGGGGAGCTGTTTTTT
13 TRBJ1-5 TRBV29-1 few - CSVAQGSNQPQHF TGCAGCGTTGCTCAGGGCAGCAATCAGCCCCAGCATTTT
13 TRBJ1-1 TRBV14 - - CASSPQSYTEAFF TGTGCCAGCAGCCCCCAGTCCTACACTGAAGCTTTCTTT
15 TRBJ2-7 TRBV4-1 - TRBD2 CASSQEDGRLDEQYF TGCGCCAGCAGCCAAGAGGACGGGAGGCTCGACGAGCAGTACTTC
16 TRBJ2-1 TRBV5-6 few TRBD2 CASSSRLAGGPVEQFF TGTGCCAGCAGCTCCCGACTAGCGGGAGGGCCAGTTGAGCAGTTCTTC
13 TRBJ1-5 TRBV19 - - CASSGTGNQPQHF TGTGCCAGTTCCGGCACAGGGAATCAGCCCCAGCATTTT
13 TRBJ1-2 TRBV2 - - CASSGGPTYGYTF TGTGCCAGCAGTGGAGGGCCTACCTATGGCTACACCTTC
12 TRBJ2-7 TRBV25-1 - - CASSVTGKGQYF TGTGCCAGCAGTGTCACAGGGAAGGGGCAGTACTTC
14 TRBJ1-2 TRBV28 few - CASSAGSDYYGYTF TGTGCCAGCAGCGCCGGCAGCGATTACTATGGCTACACCTTC
15 TRBJ2-1 TRBV28 - TRBD1 CAISGGGQGYNEQFF TGTGCCATAAGCGGAGGGGGACAGGGCTACAATGAGCAGTTCTTC
14 TRBJ2-5 TRBV5-1 few TRBD1 CASSFGQGQETQYF TGCGCCAGCAGCTTCGGACAGGGACAAGAGACCCAGTACTTC
12 TRBJ1-2 TRBV2 - TRBD1 CAHYRGTKGYTF TGTGCTCACTACAGGGGCACGAAAGGCTACACCTTC
14 TRBJ2-1 TRBV12-5 few - CASGSDSSYNEQFF TGTGCTAGTGGTTCCGACTCTTCCTACAATGAGCAGTTCTTC
13 TRBJ2-4 TRBV5-1 - - CASRLDRENIQYF TGCGCCAGCAGGTTGGACAGAGAAAACATTCAGTACTTC
15 TRBJ2-5 TRBV5-4 few TRBD2 CASSSGTSGKETQYF TGTGCCAGCAGCTCCGGGACTAGCGGGAAAGAGACCCAGTACTTC
12 TRBJ2-5 TRBV2 - TRBD1 CASQTGGETQYF TGTGCCAGCCAAACAGGGGGGGAGACCCAGTACTTC
15 TRBJ1-2 TRBV7-8 - - CASSPADALIYGYTF TGTGCCAGCAGCCCCGCGGATGCCTTGATTTATGGCTACACCTTC
15 TRBJ2-1 TRBV2 few - CASSDRSRTRNEQFF TGTGCCAGCAGTGACCGTAGTAGGACTCGGAATGAGCAGTTCTTC
14 TRBJ2-3 TRBV7-3 few TRBD2 CASSPSGFPDTQYF TGTGCCAGCAGCCCTAGCGGGTTCCCAGATACGCAGTATTTT
16 TRBJ2-3 TRBV28 - - CASSLLGQAIVDTQYF TGTGCCAGCAGTTTATTGGGGCAGGCGATAGTAGATACGCAGTATTTT
15 TRBJ2-2 TRBV30 few TRBD2 CAWTSTSGSTGELFF TGTGCCTGGACCTCTACTAGCGGGTCCACCGGGGAGCTGTTTTTT
14 TRBJ1-3 TRBV10-3 - - CAISGTADGNTIYF TGTGCCATCTCCGGGACTGCGGACGGAAACACCATATATTTT
15 TRBJ2-1 TRBV18 - - CASSPVWGEDNEQFF TGTGCCAGCTCACCAGTTTGGGGGGAGGACAATGAGCAGTTCTTC
11 TRBJ2-7 TRBV5-1 - - CASSADYEQYF TGCGCCAGCAGCGCAGACTACGAGCAGTACTTC
13 TRBJ2-7 TRBV2 few TRBD2 CATRLILASEQYF TGTGCCACCCGTCTTATACTAGCGAGTGAGCAGTACTTC
15 TRBJ2-5 TRBV30 few - CAWSGAFPAQETQYF TGTGCCTGGAGTGGGGCCTTCCCCGCACAAGAGACCCAGTACTTC
13 TRBJ2-3 TRBV9 - - CASSQDTTDTQYF TGTGCCAGCAGCCAGGACACCACAGATACGCAGTATTTT
13 TRBJ2-7 TRBV7-9 - - CASSLDSFYEQYF TGTGCCAGCAGCCTCGACAGCTTCTACGAGCAGTACTTC
16 TRBJ2-1 TRBV7-3 few TRBD2 CASSPLGSGSWNEQFF TGTGCCAGCAGCCCATTGGGTAGCGGGAGTTGGAATGAGCAGTTCTTC
14 TRBJ2-5 TRBV7-9 - - CASSLQSFQETQYF TGTGCCAGCAGCCTACAGAGTTTCCAAGAGACCCAGTACTTC
14 TRBJ2-1 TRBV9 - TRBD2 CASSVTSGFNEQFF TGTGCCAGCAGCGTGACTAGCGGGTTCAATGAGCAGTTCTTC
12 TRBJ2-2 TRBV29-1 - - CSVEGGSGELFF TGCAGCGTTGAAGGAGGGTCCGGGGAGCTGTTTTTT
17 TRBJ2-4 TRBV4-1 few TRBD2 CASSQQGSQAGGDIQYF TGCGCCAGCAGCCAGCAAGGCAGCCAAGCGGGGGGGGACATTCAGTACTTC
19 TRBJ1-1 TRBV30 - TRBD1 CAWSDSGLSYRGLGTEAFF TGTGCCTGGAGTGACTCGGGCCTCTCTTACAGGGGGCTGGGTACTGAAGCTTTCTTT
15 TRBJ2-7 TRBV28 - - CASTFGGQSSYEQYF TGTGCCAGCACCTTTGGCGGACAAAGCTCCTACGAGCAGTACTTC
13 TRBJ1-1 TRBV29-1 - - CSVGSGVGTEAFF TGCAGCGTTGGGTCCGGGGTCGGCACTGAAGCTTTCTTT
15 TRBJ2-3 TRBV9 few - CASSVAGVSTDTQYF TGTGCCAGCAGCGTAGCGGGAGTGAGCACAGATACGCAGTATTTT
15 TRBJ2-1 TRBV18 - - CASSPPGPVKLEQFF TGTGCCAGCTCACCGCCTGGGCCGGTCAAACTTGAGCAGTTCTTC
15 TRBJ2-1 TRBV18 few TRBD2 CASSTSAFPYNEQFF TGTGCCAGCTCAACTAGCGCCTTCCCTTACAATGAGCAGTTCTTC
12 TRBJ2-5 TRBV29-1 few - CSVDRAQETQYF TGCAGCGTTGACAGGGCCCAAGAGACCCAGTACTTC
14 TRBJ1-2 TRBV18 - - CASSPELAGEGYTF TGTGCCAGCTCACCGGAGTTGGCAGGGGAAGGCTACACCTTC
13 TRBJ1-2 TRBV30 few TRBD1 CAWTPGTGDGYTF TGTGCCTGGACCCCTGGGACAGGCGATGGCTACACCTTC
15 TRBJ1-2 TRBV5-4 - TRBD1 CASSLAIQGEEGYTF TGTGCCAGCAGCTTGGCGATCCAGGGGGAGGAAGGCTACACCTTC
17 TRBJ2-3 TRBV30 - TRBD2 CARGLAGTLYSTDTQYF TGTGCCCGGGGACTAGCGGGAACCCTTTATAGCACAGATACGCAGTATTTT
14 TRBJ1-5 TRBV5-4 - TRBD1 CASSLTGGNQPQHF TGTGCCAGCAGCCTCACAGGGGGCAATCAGCCCCAGCATTTT
17 TRBJ2-1 TRBV25-1 - - CASSEYVSASSYNEQFF TGTGCCAGCAGTGAATATGTAAGCGCGAGCTCCTACAATGAGCAGTTCTTC
16 TRBJ2-1 TRBV29-1 - TRBD2 CSSWTSGRPTYNEQFF TGCAGCTCCTGGACTAGCGGGAGACCAACCTACAATGAGCAGTTCTTC
14 TRBJ2-5 TRBV2 - - CASSEQQGGETQYF TGTGCCAGCAGTGAACAACAGGGTGGGGAGACCCAGTACTTC
11 TRBJ1-1 TRBV20-1 - - CSPRGNTEAFF TGCAGCCCTCGGGGGAACACTGAAGCTTTCTTT
18 TRBJ2-4 TRBV7-2 few TRBD2 CASTPRGLAGAGGNIQYF TGTGCCAGCACCCCCCGCGGACTAGCGGGAGCCGGGGGGAACATTCAGTACTTC